The 21 T cell receptor beta chains presented below share a single source sample, sequenced in a study of cytomegalovirus exposure and HLA in healthy donors. The PCR employed 60 Vbeta primers together with 13 Jbeta primers. Clones were read by immunoSEQ multiplex PCR, and TCRdb kept only the in-frame ones, dropping some. The sample lists around 170,000 clones; roughly 80% were seen once. Sequences were obtained from PBMCs. The receptors shown here come from a man between 50 and 59 years old in good health and CMV-seropositive.

The chain recombines TRBV7-3 with TRBJ2-1; 7 bases align to TRBD1. The germline CDR1 and CDR2 sequences are SGHTA and FQGTGA. The J segment lost 9 bases and the V segment lost 2 bases, leaving 4 bases of the junction unmatched. The CDR3 is 13 residues long. The CDR3 protein is CASSLQGEGEQFF. CDR3 coding DNA: TGTGCCAGCAGCTTACAGGGGGAAGGTGAGCAGTTCTTC.

This clone occurred a few times. The V and J genes are TRBV5-1 and TRBJ2-7; 7 bases align to TRBD1. The germline gives CDR1 SGHRS, CDR2 YFSETQ. This CDR3 spans 14 amino acids. V was pared by 1 base and J by 5 bases, with 6 bases of the junction left unmatched. The DNA for the CDR3 is TGCGCCAGCAGCTTGCCGACAGGGTCCAACGAGCAGTACTTC. It encodes CASSLPTGSNEQYF.

This chain links TRBV2 with TRBJ2-3, with TRBD2 identical over 14 bases. The CDR3 contains 17 residues. CDR1 is SNHLY, CDR2 FYNNEI, per germline. The V segment lost 6 bases and the J segment 0 bases; nucleotides outside the gene matches: 5. The CDR3 here is CASRGTSGGLSTDTQYF. In nucleotides, the CDR3 is TGTGCCAGCAGGGGGACTAGCGGGGGCCTAAGCACAGATACGCAGTATTTT.

This clone was counted a single time. The chain has TRBV9 and TRBJ2-2; tentative D call: TRBD1 (5 bases). From germline, CDR1 is SGDLS and CDR2 YYNGEE. V lost 6 bases to trimming and J lost 8 bases, with 17 bases between them. This CDR3 has 14 amino acids. The CDR3 nucleotides are TGTGCCAGCACCAGAGAGAGGACAACAGGGGAGCTGTTTTTT. It is translated as CASTRERTTGELFF.

The chain employs TRBV7-2 and TRBJ2-1; D uncertain. Trimming cost V 4 bases and J 9 bases, with 16 bases left between them. The CDR3 totals 14 residues. The V gene's germline CDR1 is SGHTA and CDR2 FQGNSA. CDR3 sequence reads: CASSSSTGSGEQFF. DNA of the CDR3: TGTGCCAGCAGCTCCTCGACCGGGTCGGGTGAGCAGTTCTTC.

The rearrangement links TRBV6-1 to TRBJ1-5; weak D call: TRBD1 (6 bases). The CDR3 loop spans 15 amino acids. Germline V gives CDR1 MNHNS, CDR2 SASEGT. The V gene lost 5 bases and the J gene lost 0 bases, with 11 bases spanning the gap. The DNA of the CDR3 is TGTGCCAGCAGTATACAGGGAAATAGCAATCAGCCCCAGCATTTT. The encoded protein is CASSIQGNSNQPQHF.

V is TRBV6-5 and J is TRBJ2-7; a possible D gene is TRBD1 (6 bases). V lost 6 bases, J lost 3 bases, and 12 bases lay in between. The CDR3 totals 13 residues. Germline CDR1 and CDR2: MNHEY and SVGAGI. The chain's CDR3 is CASRRTVLYEQYF. The CDR3 DNA reads TGTGCCAGCAGACGGACAGTTCTCTACGAGCAGTACTTC.

The V and J genes are TRBV4-2 and TRBJ1-2, with D perhaps TRBD1 (5 bases). The V gene lost 1 base and the J gene lost 2 bases, with 8 bases spanning the gap. From germline, CDR1 is LGHNA and CDR2 YNFKEQ. The CDR3 spans 14 residues. Written as DNA, the CDR3 is TGTGCCAGCAGCCAAGTCGGGGGGAACTATGGCTACACCTTC. Encoded protein: CASSQVGGNYGYTF.

On this clone itself: A read error may produce the germline difference seen at one junction end. Other DNA sequences of this sample code for an identical CDR3. The rearrangement uses TRBV5-6 and TRBJ1-1; TRBD1 matches 10 bases. The CDR3 has 13 amino acids. The germline V gene has CDR1 SGHDT and CDR2 YYEEEE. The CDR3 loop is CASRLDRGTEAFF. CDR3 coding DNA: TGTGCCAGCAGATTGGACAGGGGGACTGAAGCCTTCTTT.

J is TRBJ1-2 and V is TRBV21-1; the listed D gene, TRBD1, was not tested against the DNA. TRBV21-1 is assigned pseudogene status. The CDR3 is made up of 12 amino acids. The CDR3 DNA follows: TGTGCCAGCAGCACCAAGGGGGATGGCTACACCTTC. It codes for CASSTKGDGYTF.

The chain links TRBV6-5 to TRBJ2-6; no definite D call. The V gene lost 6 bases and the J gene lost 0 bases, with 6 bases spanning the gap. The CDR3 contains 14 residues. CDR1 and CDR2 from the germline V gene are MNHEY and SVGAGI. Here the CDR3 DNA reads TGTGCCAGCAGGTCCAACTCTGGGGCCAACGTCCTGACTTTC. Encoded protein: CASRSNSGANVLTF.

The chain couples TRBV19 to TRBJ1-1, with 11 bases identical to TRBD1. The CDR3 contains 18 residues. V lost 3 bases, J lost 4 bases, and 13 bases stayed unmatched. Germline-derived CDR1 and CDR2 are LNHDA and SQIVND (reference sequence). CDR3 bases: TGTGCCAGTAGTATGATTACCCTCCGCGGGACAGGGGGCACTGAAGCTTTCTTT. It codes for CASSMITLRGTGGTEAFF. The entire variable domain, with the rest obtained from reference TRBV19 and TRBJ1-1, is as follows: DGGITQSPKYLFRKEGQNVTLSCEQNLNHDAMYWYRQDPGQGLRLIYYSQIVNDFQKGDIAEGYSVSREKKESFPLTVTSAQKNPTAFYLCASSMITLRGTGGTEAFFGQGTRLTVV.

The V and J genes are TRBV5-5 and TRBJ2-7, with D maybe TRBD2 (6 bases). The CDR3 covers 15 residues. Germline assignment: CDR1 SGHKS and CDR2 YYEKEE (reference sequence). Trimming cost V 6 bases and J 0 bases, with 16 bases left between them. The CDR3 DNA is TGTGCCAGCAACATTCGGGGGTCTAACTCCTACGAGCAGTACTTC. This translates into CASNIRGSNSYEQYF. Filled out from reference TRBV5-5 and TRBJ2-7, the complete variable domain reads DAGVTQSPTHLIKTRGQQVTLRCSPISGHKSVSWYQQVLGQGPQFIFQYYEKEERGRGNFPDRFSARQFPNYSSELNVNALLLGDSALYLCASNIRGSNSYEQYFGPGTRLTVT.

The chain joins TRBV9 to TRBJ1-5; D is ambiguous. This CDR3 is built from 13 residues. Per germline, CDR1 SGDLS and CDR2 YYNGEE. V lost 1 base and J 4 bases, leaving 6 bases between the germline ends. The CDR3 DNA sequence: TGTGCCAGCAGCGTACGGGAAAATCAGCCCCAGCATTTT. Translating gives CASSVRENQPQHF.

The chain links TRBV7-9 to TRBJ2-7; 8 bases fit TRBD2. CDR3 size: 15 residues. J gave up 3 bases and V 5 bases, and 9 bases lay outside the gene matches. From germline, CDR1 is SEHNR and CDR2 FQNEAQ (reference sequence). The CDR3 loop reads CASSPRLAGYYEQYF. The CDR3 bases are TGTGCCAGCAGCCCTCGATTAGCGGGGTACTACGAGCAGTACTTC. The full variable domain, rest sourced from reference TRBV7-9 and TRBJ2-7, is DTGVSQNPRHKITKRGQNVTFRCDPISEHNRLYWYRQTLGQGPEFLTYFQNEAQLEKSRLLSDRFSAERPKGSFSTLEIQRTEQGDSAMYLCASSPRLAGYYEQYFGPGTRLTVT.

The rearrangement uses TRBV29-1 and TRBJ2-7; D possibly corresponds to TRBD1 (6 bases). The CDR3 extends over 13 amino acids. Germline V lookup: CDR1 SQVTM, CDR2 ANQGSEA. V lost 6 bases and J lost 3, with 15 bases in between. The CDR3 sequence: CSVRTDPRYEQYF. The CDR3, as DNA: TGCAGCGTCCGGACAGACCCCCGCTACGAGCAGTACTTC.

For the CDR3, the DNA is TGTGCCAGTAGTAAGAAGACTAGCGGGAGTGACGAGCAGTACTTC. Protein: CASSKKTSGSDEQYF. The J gene is TRBJ2-7, the V gene TRBV19, with 12 bases matching TRBD2. The CDR3 loop spans 15 amino acids. Germline lookup yields CDR1 LNHDA and CDR2 SQIVND (reference sequence). V shed 4 bases and J 5 bases; nucleotides not matched to a gene: 6.

This chain links TRBV13 with TRBJ2-5; tentative D call: TRBD1 (6 bases). V was trimmed by 5 bases and J by 9 bases, leaving 19 bases between them. Germline V gene lookup returns CDR1 PRHDT and CDR2 FYEKMQ (reference sequence). There are 14 residues in the CDR3. CDR3 in DNA: TGTGCCAGCAGCCCGCGGACAGTAGAGAGGGCCCAGTACTTC. Amino acid sequence: CASSPRTVERAQYF.

This rearrangement joins TRBV7-2 to TRBJ2-5, with D possibly TRBD2 on 6 matching bases. The germline V and J ends were trimmed by 1 base and 9 bases, with 12 bases remaining between them. Germline V gene sequence: CDR1 SGHTA, CDR2 FQGNSA. The CDR3 extends over 13 amino acids. CDR3 in DNA: TGTGCCAGCAGCTTAGGGGGGGAGGTGGCCCAGTACTTC. The encoded protein is CASSLGGEVAQYF.

V gene TRBV11-2 combines with J gene TRBJ2-7, with 10 bases lining up with TRBD2. The CDR3 has 17 amino acids. Germline assignment: CDR1 SGHAT and CDR2 FQNNGV. The V segment lost 5 bases and the J segment 3 bases; nucleotides outside the gene matches: 13. The CDR3 nucleotides are TGTGCCAGCAGCCGATCTTTTAGCGGGGGGTCCTTCTACGAGCAGTACTTC. Translated, it gives CASSRSFSGGSFYEQYF.

This sequence joins TRBV10-2 and TRBJ2-7, with D possibly TRBD2 on 5 matching bases. Germline loops: CDR1 WSHSY, CDR2 SAAADI. Trimming removed 2 bases at V and 6 bases at J, with 11 bases between. This CDR3 region has 13 residues. The CDR3 loop reads CASSEVVRGEQYF. The CDR3 nucleotides read TGCGCCAGCAGTGAGGTGGTCCGGGGCGAGCAGTACTTC.